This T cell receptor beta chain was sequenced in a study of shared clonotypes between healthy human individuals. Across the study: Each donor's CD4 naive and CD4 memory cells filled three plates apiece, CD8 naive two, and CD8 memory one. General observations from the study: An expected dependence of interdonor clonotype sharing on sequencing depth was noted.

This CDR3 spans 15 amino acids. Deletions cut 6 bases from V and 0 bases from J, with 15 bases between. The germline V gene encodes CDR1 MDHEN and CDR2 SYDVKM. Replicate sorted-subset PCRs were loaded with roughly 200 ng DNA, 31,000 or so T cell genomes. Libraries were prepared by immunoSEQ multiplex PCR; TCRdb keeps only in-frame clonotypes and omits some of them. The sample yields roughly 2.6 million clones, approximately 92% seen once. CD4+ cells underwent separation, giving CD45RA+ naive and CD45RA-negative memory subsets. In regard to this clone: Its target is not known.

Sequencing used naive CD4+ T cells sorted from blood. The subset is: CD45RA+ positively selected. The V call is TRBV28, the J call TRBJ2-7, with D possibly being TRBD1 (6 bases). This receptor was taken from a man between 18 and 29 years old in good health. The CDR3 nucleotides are TGTGCCAGCAGCCCCTCGGACAGAAGCTCCTACGAGCAGTACTTC. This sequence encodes CASSPSDRSSYEQYF. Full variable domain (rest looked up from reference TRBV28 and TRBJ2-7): DVKVTQSSRYLVKRTGEKVFLECVQDMDHENMFWYRQDPGLGLRLIYFSYDVKMKEKGDIPEGYSVSREKKERFSLILESASTNQTSMYLCASSPSDRSSYEQYFGPGTRLTVT.